The 23 T cell receptor beta chains below all came from one sample that was sequenced in a study of identical twins. Each CDR3 protein gets one entry after TCRdb re-called the 5' RACE reads with MiXCR. The table lists 200,000 to 250,000 distinct CDR3 sequences, about 13% of them singletons. This sample also belongs to another study, concerning yellow fever vaccine responses in identical twins.

The sample consisted of memory (CD45RO+) T cells sorted from blood. All receptors come from a woman aged 18 to 35 in good health.

CDR3 bases: TGCAGTGCTAGTCTGATACGGGGAGAGACCCAGTACTTC. This translates into CSASLIRGETQYF. The chain uses TRBV20-1 and TRBJ2-5; D possibly corresponds to TRBD2 (5 bases). The V end lost 3 bases, the J end lost 4 bases, and 12 bases lay between the germline ends. The CDR3 length is 13 residues. Looked up from germline, CDR1 is DFQATT and CDR2 is SNEGSKA (reference sequence).

This clonotype was observed a handful of times. This chain uses TRBV5-4 with TRBJ2-2; either TRBD1 or TRBD2 may supply D (5 bases each). The CDR3 spans 16 residues. Per germline, CDR1 SGHNT and CDR2 YYREEE (reference sequence). Trimming stripped 0 bases from V and 5 bases from J, with 14 bases between. The CDR3 protein is CASSLVPRGETGELFF. CDR3 coding DNA: TGTGCCAGCAGCTTGGTTCCCCGGGGCGAGACCGGGGAGCTGTTTTTT.

This clonotype appeared many times. The V and J genes are TRBV9 and TRBJ2-5; D is perhaps TRBD2 (6 bases). Between the trimmed V and J ends, which lost 1 base and 4 bases, there was a span of 11 bases. The germline V gene encodes CDR1 SGDLS and CDR2 YYNGEE. The CDR3 runs 14 residues. Here the CDR3 reads CASSVRDSAETQYF. As DNA, the CDR3 is TGTGCCAGCAGCGTACGGGACTCGGCAGAGACCCAGTACTTC.

The table lists this clonotype with many counts. The chain links TRBV5-1 to TRBJ2-7; D unclear. Germline CDR1 is SGHRS and CDR2 is YFSETQ. V shed 4 bases and J shed 2 bases, with 10 bases lying between them. The CDR3 runs to 13 residues. DNA for the CDR3: TGCGCCAGCAGCGATCCGAATACCTACGAGCAGTACTTC. Its translation is CASSDPNTYEQYF.

This clonotype was recorded many times. This chain links TRBV4-1 with TRBJ2-5; no reliable D call. The CDR3 runs 15 residues. Germline assignment: CDR1 MGHRA and CDR2 YSYEKL. V dropped 4 bases and J dropped 0 bases, with 12 bases sitting between them. In nucleotides, the CDR3 is TGCGCCAGCAGCCTTGGTCACGTAAACCAAGAGACCCAGTACTTC. As protein: CASSLGHVNQETQYF.

This clonotype was picked up many times. The gene calls are TRBV19 and TRBJ2-1; no clear D. This CDR3 has 11 residues. In germline, CDR1 is LNHDA, CDR2 SQIVND (reference sequence). V was cut by 5 bases and J by 7 bases, with 6 bases left in between. The CDR3 sequence: CASSLKNEQFF. CDR3 sequence (DNA): TGTGCCAGTAGTCTCAAAAATGAGCAGTTCTTC.

V and J are TRBV7-2 and TRBJ2-1; 12 bases map to TRBD2. Germline V lookup: CDR1 SGHTA, CDR2 FQGNSA. J gave up 12 bases and V 6 bases, and 9 bases lay outside the gene matches. The CDR3 runs 14 residues. CDR3 protein: CASSSLAGGPGQFF. CDR3 nucleotides: TGTGCCAGCAGTTCCCTAGCGGGGGGGCCGGGGCAGTTCTTC.

This clonotype was picked up a small number of times. The chain has TRBV7-9 and TRBJ1-2; no reliable D call. CDR3 length: 12 residues. Germline values: CDR1 SEHNR, CDR2 FQNEAQ (reference sequence). V lost 3 bases, J lost 8 bases, and 10 bases lay in between. CDR3 DNA sequence: TGTGCCAGCAGCTTGCACTATAGCGGCTACACCTTC. This gives the protein CASSLHYSGYTF.

This chain uses TRBV5-5 with TRBJ2-1; possible D gene TRBD1, 6 bases. The V gene's germline CDR1 is SGHKS and CDR2 YYEKEE (reference sequence). This CDR3 region has 15 residues. V was trimmed by 3 bases and J by 5 bases, leaving 15 bases between them. DNA of the CDR3: TGTGCCAGCAGCTCGCAGGGGATTCGGGACAATGAGCAGTTCTTC. Protein sequence: CASSSQGIRDNEQFF.

This clonotype has a count of ten or more. The genes are TRBV6-2 or TRBV6-3 and TRBJ2-2; D gene ambiguous. The V end lost 3 bases, the J end lost 1 base, and 9 bases lay between the germline ends. Germline values: CDR1 MNHEY, CDR2 SVGEGT. The CDR3 has 15 amino acids. CDR3 nucleotides: TGTGCCAGCAGTTATACAGAGATGAACACCGGGGAGCTGTTTTTT. This encodes CASSYTEMNTGELFF.

This clonotype has a handful of counts. DNA for the CDR3: TGTGCCAGCAGTACTGGGTCCAGGGGCGGCACAGATACGCAGTATTTT. Its protein product is CASSTGSRGGTDTQYF. J is TRBJ2-3 and V is TRBV28, with D perhaps matching TRBD1 (6 bases). Germline V gives CDR1 MDHEN, CDR2 SYDVKM. The CDR3 consists of 16 residues. V shed 5 bases and J shed 1 base, with 16 bases lying between them.

This chain connects TRBV14 to TRBJ2-2; either TRBD1 or TRBD2 may fit D (5 bases each). Germline V gene lookup returns CDR1 SGHDN and CDR2 FVKESK. V lost 4 bases, J lost 6 bases, and 15 bases lay in between. This CDR3 has 15 residues. The CDR3 loop is CASSPWGPLSGELFF. The CDR3 DNA reads as TGTGCCAGCAGCCCTTGGGGACCTCTGTCCGGGGAGCTGTTTTTT.

This clonotype was found many times. The J gene is TRBJ2-1, the V gene TRBV5-6, with 7 bases that match TRBD1. The J segment lost 2 bases and the V segment lost 3 bases, leaving 5 bases of the junction unmatched. The CDR3 has 15 residues. Germline lookup yields CDR1 SGHDT and CDR2 YYEEEE. CDR3 sequence: CASSSLTGTYNEQFF. The CDR3 bases are TGTGCCAGCAGCTCGTTGACAGGGACCTACAATGAGCAGTTCTTC.

The chain uses TRBV5-5 and TRBJ2-1, with 10 bases that match TRBD2. The CDR3 is made up of 14 amino acids. Looked up from germline, CDR1 is SGHKS and CDR2 is YYEKEE (reference sequence). J was trimmed by 4 bases and V by 5 bases; bases with no gene match: 3. CDR3 in DNA: TGTGCCAGCAGTCCTAGCGGGGGTTACAATGAGCAGTTCTTC. Protein product: CASSPSGGYNEQFF.

This clonotype was recorded at least ten times. This chain joins TRBV20-1 and TRBJ2-1; the match to TRBD2 covers 12 bases. There are 16 residues in the CDR3. The V and J ends lost 3 bases and 4 bases, in that order; junction bases with no gene match: 7. Germline lookup yields CDR1 DFQATT and CDR2 SNEGSKA (reference sequence). CDR3 in amino acids: CSASDLAGGSYNEQFF. DNA for the CDR3: TGCAGTGCTAGTGATCTAGCGGGAGGGTCTTACAATGAGCAGTTCTTC.

The CDR3 DNA sequence: TGCAGTGCTAGAGCGGCTGGGGCCAACGTCCTGACTTTC. The encoded protein is CSARAAGANVLTF. V is TRBV20-1 and J is TRBJ2-6; no definite D call. Trimming stripped 1 base from V and 2 bases from J, with 3 bases between. Germline V CDR1 and CDR2: DFQATT, SNEGSKA (reference sequence). CDR3 length: 13 residues.

This clonotype was observed a few times. One junction end does not reproduce the germline sequence, and a read error may be involved. The chain combines TRBV24-1 with TRBJ2-7; TRBD1 matches at 9 bases. CDR3 length equals 13 residues. Per the germline V gene, CDR1 is KGHDR and CDR2 is SFDVKD. The CDR3 is CATSGAGTGHKDF. Written as DNA, the CDR3 is TGTGCCACCAGTGGCGCCGGGACAGGGCACAAAGACTTC.

The table lists this clonotype with many counts. The gene calls are TRBV3-1 and TRBJ2-2; D call uncertain. The V end lost 7 bases, the J end lost 7 bases, and 7 bases lay between the germline ends. This CDR3 has 11 residues. Germline CDR1 LGHDT, CDR2 YNNKEL (reference sequence). CDR3 protein: CASKKGGELFF. The CDR3 nucleotides read TGTGCCAGCAAGAAAGGCGGGGAGCTGTTTTTT.

The chain links TRBV15 to TRBJ1-2, with 10 bases identical to TRBD1. Germline V gene lookup returns CDR1 LNHNV and CDR2 YYDKDF (reference sequence). The CDR3 is made up of 15 amino acids. V was clipped by 3 bases and J by 4 bases; unmatched bases: 5. CDR3 nucleotide sequence: TGTGCCACCAGCAGTGGGGACAGGGGATTCTATGGCTACACCTTC. Its protein is CATSSGDRGFYGYTF.

The chain has TRBV6-2 or TRBV6-3 and TRBJ2-5; TRBD1 agrees at 7 bases. Germline CDR1 MNHEY, CDR2 SVGEGT. This CDR3 comprises 13 residues. J gave up 4 bases and V 5 bases, and 4 bases lay outside the gene matches. The DNA for the CDR3 is TGTGCCAGCAGTGACAGGGTCCCAGAGACCCAGTACTTC. The encoded protein is CASSDRVPETQYF.

The chain uses TRBV6-1 and TRBJ2-5; TRBD1 might be the D (6 bases). V dropped 5 bases and J dropped 1 base, with 11 bases sitting between them. The germline V gene encodes CDR1 MNHNS and CDR2 SASEGT. This CDR3 is 14 amino acids long. The CDR3 coding sequence is TGTGCCAGCAGTCCCACAGGGCCCCAAGAGACCCAGTACTTC. This codes for CASSPTGPQETQYF.

CDR3 amino acids: CASSRARELFF. DNA of the CDR3: TGTGCCAGCAGCCGGGCGCGGGAGCTGTTTTTT. The rearrangement uses TRBV6-2 or TRBV6-3 and TRBJ2-2; D is unresolved. The CDR3 is 11 residues long. V dropped 6 bases and J dropped 9 bases, with 8 bases sitting between them. Germline CDR1 MNHEY, CDR2 SVGEGT.

This clonotype turned up a few times. The chain links TRBV19 to TRBJ2-1; TRBD2 aligns across 10 bases. The CDR3 length is 14 residues. The germline gives CDR1 LNHDA, CDR2 SQIVND (reference sequence). J was trimmed by 7 bases and V by 6 bases; bases with no gene match: 6. The CDR3 spells CASSTSGTRNEQFF. CDR3 DNA: TGTGCCAGTAGCACTAGCGGGACGCGGAATGAGCAGTTCTTC.